Listed below are T cell receptor beta chains from one sample, sequenced in a study of blood T cell repertoires in COVID-19. Profiling relied on immunoSEQ multiplex PCR, and the TCRdb table lists in-frame clones only, not all of them. The sample has approximately 300,000 clones; 70% to 90% are singletons. Sequences were obtained from peripheral blood. All receptors come from a man between 18 and 29 years old who had recovered from COVID-19. The CDR3 runs from the conserved cysteine through the conserved F or W. The D gene is left open where the match is weak. Size tells how often a clone was seen (once, few, many) or the class of an expanded clone, and some rows leave it out.

size	D	V	J	CDR3	DNA
-	TRBD2	TRBV9	TRBJ2-3	CASSVAAAGGTDTQYF	TGTGCCAGCAGCGTAGCGGCCGCGGGGGGCACAGATACGCAGTATTTT
-	TRBD1	TRBV5-6	TRBJ2-1	CASSPYGQASSYNEQFF	TGTGCCAGCAGCCCGTATGGACAGGCAAGCTCCTACAATGAGCAGTTCTTC
-	TRBD1	TRBV5-5	TRBJ1-1	CASSLDRDTEAFF	TGTGCCAGCAGCTTAGACAGGGACACTGAAGCTTTCTTT
-	-	TRBV23-1	TRBJ2-7	CASSLGREQYF	TGCGCCAGCAGTCTAGGGAGAGAGCAGTACTTC
-	-	TRBV5-1	TRBJ2-2	CASRPGTNTGELFF	TGCGCCAGCAGGCCGGGGACGAACACCGGGGAGCTGTTTTTT
-	-	TRBV6-2/TRBV6-3	TRBJ2-7	CASSYGGRGSDEQYF	TGTGCCAGCAGTTACGGAGGCAGGGGTTCGGACGAGCAGTACTTC
-	-	TRBV27	TRBJ2-7	CASSSGSFHEQYF	TGTGCCAGCAGTTCCGGGTCTTTCCACGAGCAGTACTTC
-	-	TRBV6-5	TRBJ2-1	CASRHTGLDEQFF	TGTGCCAGCAGGCACACCGGCCTAGATGAGCAGTTCTTC
-	TRBD1	TRBV6-6	TRBJ1-1	CASSQGQGANTEAFF	TGTGCCAGCAGCCAAGGACAGGGGGCGAACACTGAAGCTTTCTTT
-	TRBD2	TRBV6-5	TRBJ2-7	CASSYSGGGPGEQYF	TGTGCCAGCAGTTACTCGGGGGGAGGGCCAGGAGAGCAGTACTTC
-	TRBD1	TRBV19	TRBJ1-4	CASTHPGQGEKLFF	TGTGCCAGTACCCACCCGGGACAGGGAGAAAAACTGTTTTTT
-	TRBD1	TRBV30	TRBJ1-5	CAWTQGVTNQPQHF	TGTGCCTGGACCCAGGGGGTCACAAATCAGCCCCAGCATTTT
-	-	TRBV25-1	TRBJ1-2	CASSELGGANYGYTF	TGTGCCAGCAGTGAATTGGGAGGGGCTAACTATGGCTACACCTTC
-	-	TRBV11-1	TRBJ1-1	CASTSSGDGPNTEAFF	TGTGCCAGCACATCTTCGGGGGACGGACCGAACACTGAAGCTTTCTTT
-	-	TRBV9	TRBJ2-7	CASSGQAQGYEQYF	TGTGCCAGCAGCGGACAGGCACAGGGCTACGAGCAGTACTTC
-	TRBD2	TRBV5-4	TRBJ2-5	CASSLEDGGAAETQYF	TGTGCCAGCAGCTTGGAGGACGGGGGGGCCGCGGAGACCCAGTACTTC
-	TRBD1	TRBV7-2	TRBJ2-6	CASSLSRDRILSGANVLTF	TGTGCCAGCAGCTTATCCAGGGACAGGATCCTCTCTGGGGCCAACGTCCTGACTTTC
-	-	TRBV6-2/TRBV6-3	TRBJ1-2	CASSYTQGGGYTF	TGTGCCAGCAGTTACACGCAGGGCGGTGGCTACACCTTC
-	-	TRBV4-1	TRBJ1-1	CASSQGSTTSKNTEAFF	TGCGCCAGCAGCCAAGGTTCGACAACGTCCAAGAACACTGAAGCTTTCTTT
-	-	TRBV11-2	TRBJ2-1	CASITSNPGSYNEQFF	TGTGCCAGCATCACATCCAACCCGGGGTCCTACAATGAGCAGTTCTTC
-	TRBD1	TRBV15	TRBJ2-7	CATSRPGTGKFEQYF	TGTGCCACCAGCAGACCGGGGACAGGGAAGTTCGAGCAGTACTTC
few	TRBD1	TRBV7-9	TRBJ1-5	CASSPGGARQPQHF	TGTGCCAGCAGCCCAGGGGGCGCGAGGCAGCCCCAGCATTTT
few	-	TRBV6-5	TRBJ1-6	CASTQGYNSPLHF	TGTGCCAGCACCCAGGGGTATAATTCACCCCTCCACTTT
-	TRBD1	TRBV7-8	TRBJ2-7	CASSFARGHYEQYF	TGTGCCAGCAGCTTCGCCAGGGGGCACTACGAGCAGTACTTC
-	-	TRBV7-2	TRBJ1-3	CASSSPADSSGNTIYF	TGTGCCAGCAGCTCCCCTGCGGATAGCTCTGGAAACACCATATATTTT
-	TRBD1	TRBV27	TRBJ2-5	CASSRLMTGGNFQETQYF	TGTGCCAGCAGCCGACTGATGACAGGGGGAAACTTCCAAGAGACCCAGTACTTC
few	-	TRBV18	TRBJ2-7	CASSPRPSVGHEQYF	TGTGCCAGCTCACCCCGGCCCTCAGTGGGCCACGAGCAGTACTTC
-	-	TRBV6-5	TRBJ2-6	CASSPRPFGANVLTF	TGTGCCAGCAGTCCCAGGCCCTTTGGGGCCAACGTCCTGACTTTC
few	-	TRBV19	TRBJ2-7	CASSMGREGFEQYF	TGTGCCAGTAGTATGGGCAGGGAAGGCTTCGAGCAGTACTTC
-	TRBD1	TRBV4-1	TRBJ1-1	CASSRGQDKEAFF	TGCGCCAGCAGCCGGGGACAGGATAAGGAAGCTTTCTTT
-	-	TRBV11-1	TRBJ2-2	CASSLGGTGELFF	TGTGCCAGCAGCTTAGGAGGGACCGGGGAGCTGTTTTTT
-	TRBD1	TRBV9	TRBJ2-1	CASSGTGEGYNEQFF	TGTGCCAGCAGCGGGACAGGGGAAGGTTACAATGAGCAGTTCTTC
-	TRBD2	TRBV4-2	TRBJ2-1	CASSQGMGLAGGNEQFF	TGTGCCAGCAGCCAAGGTATGGGACTAGCGGGGGGAAATGAGCAGTTCTTC
-	-	TRBV5-1	TRBJ2-7	CASSLVSGEFYEQYF	TGCGCCAGCAGCTTGGTATCAGGGGAATTCTACGAGCAGTACTTC
-	-	TRBV5-4	TRBJ2-7	CASSTTRDTPRREQYF	TGTGCCAGCAGCACGACCCGGGACACGCCACGTCGCGAGCAGTACTTC
once	-	TRBV11-2	TRBJ2-2	CASSLAPRGGGELFF	TGTGCCAGCAGCTTAGCCCCCAGGGGCGGCGGGGAGCTGTTTTTT
-	TRBD1	TRBV6-2/TRBV6-3	TRBJ2-3	CASSYRTGTGYSTDTQYF	TGTGCCAGCAGTTACAGGACCGGGACAGGGTATAGCACAGATACGCAGTATTTT
-	-	TRBV7-8	TRBJ2-6	CASSLAGQVSSGANVLTF	TGTGCCAGCAGCTTAGCTGGTCAGGTTTCCTCTGGGGCCAACGTCCTGACTTTC
-	-	TRBV6-1	TRBJ1-1	CASSEGFKNTEAFF	TGTGCCAGCAGTGAAGGTTTCAAGAACACTGAAGCTTTCTTT
-	-	TRBV6-5	TRBJ1-2	CASRQLQANYGYTF	TGTGCCAGCAGACAATTACAGGCTAACTATGGCTACACCTTC
few	TRBD1	TRBV7-9	TRBJ2-5	CASSSGQGRETQYF	TGTGCCAGCAGCTCCGGACAGGGGAGAGAGACCCAGTACTTC
-	TRBD1	TRBV5-8	TRBJ2-1	CASSPGTGGYNEQFF	TGTGCCAGCAGCCCCGGGACAGGGGGCTACAATGAGCAGTTCTTC
-	TRBD2	TRBV18	TRBJ2-1	CASSPGREYNEQFF	TGTGCCAGCTCACCAGGGCGGGAGTACAATGAGCAGTTCTTC